A selection of T cell receptor beta chains follows, all from one sample in a study of neoadjuvant anti-PD-1 for oral cavity cancer. Clones were read by immunoSEQ multiplex PCR, and TCRdb kept only the in-frame ones, dropping some. The table shows 65,000 to 95,000 clones, with about 84% occurring only once. The sequencing used PBMCs, collected before nivolumab (anti-PD-1) treatment. These receptors were collected from a person aged 40 to 85 with oral cavity squamous cell carcinoma. Each CDR3 is given with its conserved first and last residue. The D gene is left open where the match is weak. For some rows the clone size is stated as once, few or many, or as a class when expanded; others skip it.

>TRBD1|TRBJ2-7|NA|TRBV10-2
CASSRKQGQYNEQYF
TGCGCCAGCAGTCGGAAACAGGGACAGTACAACGAGCAGTACTTC
>NA|TRBJ1-1|NA|TRBV27
CASSLRPLNTEAFF
TGTGCCAGCAGTTTACGGCCATTAAACACTGAAGCTTTCTTT
>NA|TRBJ2-5|once|TRBV2
CASSEEGASLGAQYF
TGTGCCAGCAGTGAAGAGGGAGCCAGCTTGGGGGCCCAGTACTTC
>TRBD1|TRBJ1-2|NA|TRBV2
CASRERGQSRDGYTF
TGTGCCAGCAGGGAAAGGGGACAGTCTAGGGATGGCTACACCTTC
>NA|TRBJ1-2|NA|TRBV6-5
CASSPWVSPYGYTF
TGTGCCAGCAGCCCCTGGGTCTCCCCCTATGGCTACACCTTC
>TRBD2|TRBJ2-7|NA|TRBV27
CASSLGRGSSYEQYF
TGTGCCAGCAGTTTAGGTCGCGGGAGCTCCTACGAGCAGTACTTC
>NA|TRBJ1-5|few|TRBV6-1
CASSERGFYSNQPQHF
TGTGCCAGCAGTGAAAGGGGTTTCTATAGCAATCAGCCCCAGCATTTT
>NA|TRBJ2-7|NA|TRBV5-5
CASSYELVGYEQYF
TGTGCCAGCAGCTACGAACTAGTTGGTTACGAGCAGTACTTC
>NA|TRBJ1-2|NA|TRBV5-1
CASRLWGSQTSGYTF
TGCGCCAGCCGATTATGGGGCTCCCAGACAAGTGGCTACACCTTC
>TRBD2|TRBJ2-1|NA|TRBV9
CASSVVLAGGRNNEQFF
TGTGCCAGCAGCGTAGTTTTAGCGGGAGGGAGGAACAATGAGCAGTTCTTC